The present entry profiles one T cell receptor beta chain with its context. Its antigen is unidentified. The data originate from a study of tumor-infiltrating lymphocytes in localized non-small cell lung cancer. Study-level findings and limits: TCR sequencing covered a subset of patients with enough tissue.

V was cut by 1 base and J by 5 bases, with 15 bases left in between. Per the germline V gene, CDR1 is SGHRS and CDR2 is YFSETQ. This CDR3 is built from 15 residues. Profiled with immunoSEQ multiplex PCR; TCRdb holds only in-frame clones, not every one. The table has around 15,000 clones, around 82% seen once. The sample consisted of uninvolved lung tissue not adjacent to the tumor. The V call is TRBV5-1, the J call TRBJ2-5; D is undetermined. This receptor was obtained from a human donor with non-small cell lung cancer. DNA of the CDR3: TGCGCCAGCAGCTTGAGACCTGGGTTTAGGGAGACCCAGTACTTC. Its translation is CASSLRPGFRETQYF.